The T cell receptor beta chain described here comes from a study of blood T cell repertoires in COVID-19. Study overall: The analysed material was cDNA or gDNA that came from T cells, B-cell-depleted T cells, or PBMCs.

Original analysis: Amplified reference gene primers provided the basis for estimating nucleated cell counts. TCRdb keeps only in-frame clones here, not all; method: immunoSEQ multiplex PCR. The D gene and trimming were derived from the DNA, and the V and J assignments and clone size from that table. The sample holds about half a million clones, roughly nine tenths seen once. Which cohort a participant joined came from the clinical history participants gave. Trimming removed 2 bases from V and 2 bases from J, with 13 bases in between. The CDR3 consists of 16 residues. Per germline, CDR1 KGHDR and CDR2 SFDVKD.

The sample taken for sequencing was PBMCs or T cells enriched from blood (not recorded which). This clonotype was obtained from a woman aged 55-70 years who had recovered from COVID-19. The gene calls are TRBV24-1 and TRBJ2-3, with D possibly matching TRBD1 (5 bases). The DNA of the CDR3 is TGTGCCACCAGTGATTATCAGGGTCACTACACAGATACGCAGTATTTT. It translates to CATSDYQGHYTDTQYF.